This T cell receptor beta chain was retrieved from a study of blood T cell repertoires in COVID-19. Study information: The cDNA or gDNA used as material had been derived from T cells, B-cell-depleted T cells, or PBMCs.

Participants were aged roughly 18 to 89 years, lived in roughly 25 US areas, and enrolled virtually. Participants reported their clinical history, and cohort assignment relied on those reports. In the source study's methods: The assay estimated nucleated cells by amplifying reference gene primers. Generated by immunoSEQ multiplex PCR, the TCRdb table keeps only in-frame clones and is missing some. V and J calls plus clone size are reproduced from that table; the DNA served to infer D and trimming. Among over 350,000 clones, more than 75% were seen once, and the ten largest hold 1.2%. CDR1 MNHNS and CDR2 SASEGT come from the germline V gene. This CDR3 is 16 amino acids long. V dropped 3 bases and J dropped 4 bases, with 16 bases sitting between them.

The J gene is TRBJ1-5, the V gene TRBV6-1, with D possibly TRBD1 on 6 matching bases. This sequence originates from a woman in her late teens or twenties who had recovered from COVID-19. Sequenced material: PBMCs or T cells enriched from blood (not recorded which). The CDR3 sequence is CASSEAGTPRNQPQHF. The CDR3 DNA follows: TGTGCCAGCAGTGAGGCCGGGACACCGAGGAATCAGCCCCAGCATTTT.